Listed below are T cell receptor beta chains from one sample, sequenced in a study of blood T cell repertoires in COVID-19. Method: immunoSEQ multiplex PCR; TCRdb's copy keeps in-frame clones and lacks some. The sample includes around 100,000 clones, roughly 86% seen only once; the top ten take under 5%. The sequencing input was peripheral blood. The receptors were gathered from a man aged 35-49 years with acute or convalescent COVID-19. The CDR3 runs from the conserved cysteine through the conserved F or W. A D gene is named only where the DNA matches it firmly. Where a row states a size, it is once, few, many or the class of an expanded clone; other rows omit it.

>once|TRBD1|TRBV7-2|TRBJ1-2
TGTGCCAGCAGCTCCAACAGGGGGCGGGAAAGGAATGGCTACACCTTC
CASSSNRGRERNGYTF
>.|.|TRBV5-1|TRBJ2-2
TGCGCCAGCAGCCCGGGCGGGGCGAACACCGGGGAGCTGTTTTTT
CASSPGGANTGELFF
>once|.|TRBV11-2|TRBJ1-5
TGTGCCAGCAGCTTAGCATCAGGGGCGGGTCAGCCCCAGCATTTT
CASSLASGAGQPQHF
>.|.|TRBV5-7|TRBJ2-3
TGTGCCAGGAGCAGGGGTACAGATACGCAGTATTTT
CARSRGTDTQYF
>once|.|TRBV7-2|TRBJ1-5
TGTGCCAGCAGCTCCAAGAGGACTGTCAATAGCAATCAGCCCCAGCATTTT
CASSSKRTVNSNQPQHF
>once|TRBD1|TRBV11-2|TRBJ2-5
TGTGCCAGCAGCCCCAAAATCGACAGGGGCCAAGAGACCCAGTACTTC
CASSPKIDRGQETQYF
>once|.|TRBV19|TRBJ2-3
TGTGCCAGTAGTATACGGGGCACAGATACGCAGTATTTT
CASSIRGTDTQYF
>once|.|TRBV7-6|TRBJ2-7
TGTGCCAGCAGCTTAACTCAGGGGTATGAGTACGAGCAGTACTTC
CASSLTQGYEYEQYF
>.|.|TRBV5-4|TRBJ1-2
TGTGCCAGCAATTTGGCGGGGGGCCGGGGCTACACCTTC
CASNLAGGRGYTF
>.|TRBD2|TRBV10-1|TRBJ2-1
TGCGCCAGCAGTGAGAGCGGGAGGGCCGGGCATGAGCAGTTCTTC
CASSESGRAGHEQFF
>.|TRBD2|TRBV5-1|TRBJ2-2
TGCGCCAGCAGCAGTCGGACTAGCGGGAGTTCTACCGGGGAGCTGTTTTTT
CASSSRTSGSSTGELFF
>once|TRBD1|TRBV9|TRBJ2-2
TGTGCCAGCAGCGTTGCACAGGGGACCGGGGAGCTGTTTTTT
CASSVAQGTGELFF
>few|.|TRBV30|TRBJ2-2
TGTGCCTGGAGTGGGAGAGGGCCCGGGGAGCTGTTTTTT
CAWSGRGPGELFF
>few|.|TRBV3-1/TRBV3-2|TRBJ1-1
TGTGCCAGCAGCCAAGAGGGAGGGTGGCGGACTGAAGCTTTCTTT
CASSQEGGWRTEAFF
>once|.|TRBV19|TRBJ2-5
TGTGCCAGTAGTGTGACAGACTCTCAAGAGACCCAGTACTTC
CASSVTDSQETQYF
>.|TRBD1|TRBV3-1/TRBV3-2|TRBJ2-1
TGTGCCAGCAGCCTGTTTCGGGACAGGGGGTTCCGAAATGAGCAGTTCTTC
CASSLFRDRGFRNEQFF
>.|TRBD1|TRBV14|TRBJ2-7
TGTGCCAGCAGCCAAGCCGGGCGGAGTTTTATTGGCCGGGACAGGGGTTCATTCGAGCAGTACTTC
CASSQAGRSFIGRDRGSFEQYF
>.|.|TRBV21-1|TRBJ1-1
TGTGCCAGCAACCAGGGGTCGGCGGGCACTGAAGCTTTCTTT
CASNQGSAGTEAFF
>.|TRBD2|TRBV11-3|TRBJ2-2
TGTGCCAGCAGCTTAGCGGCGGGAGCAGTTGGAGGCGGGGAGCTGTTTTTT
CASSLAAGAVGGGELFF
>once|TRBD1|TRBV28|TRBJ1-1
TGTGCCAGCAGTTTACAGGGGGCAACTGAAGCTTTCTTT
CASSLQGATEAFF
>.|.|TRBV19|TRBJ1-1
TGTGCCAGTAGTATAGATGTGGGAAGGGGAGGAACTGAAGCTTTCTTT
CASSIDVGRGGTEAFF
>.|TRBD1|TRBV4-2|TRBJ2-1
TGTGCCAGCAGCCACCGCGGGGGACAGGGGCGGGAGCAGTTCTTC
CASSHRGGQGREQFF
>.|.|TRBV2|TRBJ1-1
TGTGCCAGCAGTCCGGACGGTGAACAGGCTGAAGCTTTCTTT
CASSPDGEQAEAFF
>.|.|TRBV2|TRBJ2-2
TGTGCCAGCACAGGCTCGAACACCGGGGAGCTGTTTTTT
CASTGSNTGELFF